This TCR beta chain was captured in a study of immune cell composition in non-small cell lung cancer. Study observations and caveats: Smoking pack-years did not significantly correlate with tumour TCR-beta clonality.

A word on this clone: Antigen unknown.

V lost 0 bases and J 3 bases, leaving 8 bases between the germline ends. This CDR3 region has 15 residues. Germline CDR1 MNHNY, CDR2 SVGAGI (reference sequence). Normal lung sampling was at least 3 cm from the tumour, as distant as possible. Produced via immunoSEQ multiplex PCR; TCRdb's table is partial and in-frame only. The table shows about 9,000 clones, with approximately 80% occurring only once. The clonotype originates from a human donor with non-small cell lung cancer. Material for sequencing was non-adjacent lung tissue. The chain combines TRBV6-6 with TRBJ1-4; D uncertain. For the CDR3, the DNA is TGTGCCAGCAGTTACTCGGCAGGCCCTAATGAAAAACTGTTTTTT. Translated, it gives CASSYSAGPNEKLFF.